The rows below give T cell receptor beta chains drawn from one sample of a study of T cell repertoires in ileal Crohn's disease. Here immunoSEQ multiplex PCR was the method, and the copy in TCRdb shows in-frame clones only, minus some. In the table there are over 14,000 clones, roughly 80% of which are singletons. Specimen: ileal tissue. The receptors were gathered from an adult with Crohn's disease. CDR3s include the opening cysteine and the closing phenylalanine or tryptophan. The D gene is left open where the match is weak. A clone size is listed for some rows: how often the clone was seen (once, few, many), or a class if it is expanded.

j_gene	d_gene	v_gene	abundance	CDR3aa	CDR3nt
TRBJ1-1	NA	TRBV5-1	NA	CASSSPPNTEAFF	TGCGCCAGCAGCTCCCCCCCTAACACTGAAGCTTTCTTT
TRBJ1-5	TRBD1	TRBV6-5	few	CASTPDRGLNQPQHF	TGTGCCAGCACCCCGGACAGGGGATTAAATCAGCCCCAGCATTTT
TRBJ1-5	NA	TRBV28	NA	CASTRDLQPQHF	TGTGCCAGCACCAGGGATCTTCAGCCCCAGCATTTT
TRBJ2-1	NA	TRBV19	NA	CASSPTMGGNEQFF	TGTGCCAGTAGTCCTACCATGGGGGGCAATGAGCAGTTCTTC
TRBJ2-7	NA	TRBV28	NA	CASSLDRLADEQYF	TGTGCCAGCAGTTTAGACAGGTTAGCCGACGAGCAGTACTTC
TRBJ1-2	TRBD1	TRBV6-5	NA	CASRGQARGYGYTF	TGTGCCAGCAGGGGACAGGCTAGGGGGTATGGCTACACCTTC
TRBJ2-1	NA	TRBV19	NA	CASSIGDYLQEQFF	TGTGCCAGTAGTATAGGAGACTACCTTCAGGAGCAGTTCTTC
TRBJ2-3	TRBD2	TRBV11-2	once	CASSSGLAGVTDTQYF	TGTGCCAGCAGCTCGGGACTAGCGGGGGTCACAGATACGCAGTATTTT
TRBJ2-4	NA	TRBV6-5	NA	CASRPQAAKNIQYF	TGTGCCAGCAGGCCCCAAGCAGCCAAAAACATTCAGTACTTC
TRBJ1-1	NA	TRBV9	NA	CASSRVLYTEAFF	TGTGCCAGCAGCCGGGTCCTCTACACTGAAGCTTTCTTT
TRBJ2-1	NA	TRBV6-1	NA	CASSGGRFSYNEQFF	TGTGCCAGCAGTGGCGGGCGGTTCTCCTACAATGAGCAGTTCTTC
TRBJ2-1	TRBD2	TRBV30	NA	CAWAGTSGRGTYNEQFF	TGTGCCTGGGCCGGGACTAGCGGGAGAGGAACCTACAATGAGCAGTTCTTC
TRBJ2-7	TRBD2	TRBV30	NA	CASGTSGAYEQYF	TGTGCCTCCGGGACTAGCGGGGCCTACGAGCAGTACTTC
TRBJ2-7	TRBD1	TRBV7-8	NA	CASSFPGQGNEQYF	TGTGCCAGCAGCTTTCCGGGACAGGGGAACGAGCAGTACTTC
TRBJ2-5	NA	TRBV4-2	once	CASSQTDQETQYF	TGTGCCAGCAGCCAGACAGACCAAGAGACCCAGTACTTC
TRBJ1-1	NA	TRBV6-5	NA	CASSYYSGTMNTEAFF	TGTGCCAGCAGTTACTATTCCGGGACAATGAACACTGAAGCTTTCTTT
TRBJ1-5	TRBD1	TRBV23-1	few	CASRPGTGGNQPQHF	TGCGCCAGCAGACCCGGGACAGGGGGCAATCAGCCCCAGCATTTT
TRBJ1-4	TRBD1	TRBV15	NA	CATSIGQVGEKLFF	TGTGCCACCAGCATCGGACAGGTTGGGGAAAAACTGTTTTTT
TRBJ2-7	TRBD2	TRBV6-5	NA	CASSPMTSGYYEQYF	TGTGCCAGCAGTCCAATGACTAGCGGGTACTACGAGCAGTACTTC
TRBJ2-3	NA	TRBV7-3	NA	CASSRYRDNNTDTQYF	TGTGCCAGCAGCCGCTACAGGGACAACAACACAGATACGCAGTATTTT
TRBJ2-1	NA	TRBV5-4	NA	CASSLAREQFF	TGTGCCAGCAGCTTAGCGCGGGAGCAGTTCTTC
TRBJ1-2	TRBD1	TRBV15	NA	CATSRSGQFSRYTF	TGTGCCACCAGCAGATCGGGACAGTTCTCGCGCTACACCTTC
TRBJ1-1	NA	TRBV19	NA	CASRERITMNTEAFF	TGTGCCAGTAGGGAGCGTATTACCATGAACACTGAAGCTTTCTTT
TRBJ1-2	NA	TRBV29-1	NA	CSVRLGDGYTF	TGCAGCGTCAGACTGGGTGATGGCTACACCTTC
TRBJ2-7	TRBD2	TRBV10-3	NA	CATGRLAGENEQYF	TGTGCCACGGGAAGACTAGCGGGAGAAAACGAGCAGTACTTC
TRBJ2-1	NA	TRBV5-1	NA	CASSLTPGSYNEQFF	TGCGCCAGCAGCTTAACCCCAGGTTCCTACAATGAGCAGTTCTTC
TRBJ2-1	NA	TRBV5-6	NA	CASSFPLYNEQFF	TGTGCCAGCAGCTTCCCCTTATACAATGAGCAGTTCTTC
TRBJ1-1	TRBD1	TRBV5-1	NA	CASSLEGTGRSTEAFF	TGCGCCAGCAGCTTGGAGGGGACAGGAAGATCCACTGAAGCTTTCTTT
TRBJ2-3	NA	TRBV19	NA	CASRRGSLGTQYF	TGTGCCAGTAGAAGAGGCTCCCTTGGGACGCAGTATTTT
TRBJ1-3	NA	TRBV6-6	NA	CASSYITPGNTIYF	TGTGCCAGCAGTTACATCACACCTGGAAACACCATATATTTT
TRBJ1-2	NA	TRBV27	NA	CASSLSRTDRRNLYGYTF	TGTGCCAGCAGTTTATCTCGGACAGACCGAAGAAACCTCTATGGCTACACCTTC
TRBJ2-7	TRBD2	TRBV5-1	NA	CASSPGLAGLIRYEQYF	TGCGCCAGCAGCCCCGGACTAGCGGGACTGATTAGATACGAGCAGTACTTC
TRBJ1-1	TRBD1	TRBV15	NA	CATSHWGTGSAFF	TGTGCCACCAGCCATTGGGGGACAGGAAGCGCTTTCTTT
TRBJ2-1	NA	TRBV6-5	NA	CASTPPLGGGQFF	TGTGCCAGCACTCCTCCTTTGGGGGGTGGGCAGTTCTTC
TRBJ2-3	NA	TRBV14	NA	CASSLISTDTQYF	TGTGCCAGCAGCCTTATAAGCACAGATACGCAGTATTTT
TRBJ1-2	NA	TRBV2	NA	CASSSGVSYGYTF	TGTGCCAGCAGTTCCGGGGTCAGCTATGGCTACACCTTC
TRBJ1-2	NA	TRBV5-4	NA	CASSLLDSYGYTF	TGTGCCAGCAGCTTACTCGACAGCTATGGCTACACCTTC
TRBJ2-7	NA	TRBV23-1	NA	CASSQIGREEYEQYF	TGCGCCAGCAGTCAAATCGGCAGGGAAGAGTACGAGCAGTACTTC
TRBJ2-2	NA	TRBV11-2	NA	CASSKDSGVPGELFF	TGTGCCAGCAGCAAAGACAGTGGGGTGCCCGGGGAGCTGTTTTTT
TRBJ2-2	TRBD1	TRBV2	NA	CASNEGQGWTGELFF	TGTGCCAGCAACGAGGGACAGGGCTGGACCGGGGAGCTGTTTTTT
TRBJ1-1	TRBD1	TRBV5-1	NA	CASSPLTGGTEAFF	TGCGCCAGCAGCCCGTTGACAGGGGGTACTGAAGCTTTCTTT
TRBJ1-5	NA	TRBV6-1	few	CASKEGLSNQPQHF	TGTGCCAGCAAAGAGGGACTTAGCAATCAGCCCCAGCATTTT
TRBJ1-3	NA	TRBV6-5	NA	CASKGAGGNTIYF	TGTGCCAGCAAGGGAGCGGGTGGAAACACCATATATTTT
TRBJ1-1	TRBD1	TRBV19	medium-sized	CASTTTGMYTEAFF	TGTGCCAGTACCACGACAGGGATGTACACTGAAGCTTTCTTT
TRBJ1-5	NA	TRBV19	NA	CASKDTPGQPQHF	TGTGCCAGTAAGGACACGCCAGGGCAGCCCCAGCATTTT
TRBJ1-3	NA	TRBV9	NA	CASSPNSGNTIYF	TGTGCCAGCAGCCCAAACTCTGGAAACACCATATATTTT
TRBJ1-5	NA	TRBV19	medium-sized	CATGQQKNQPQHF	TGTGCCACCGGACAGCAGAAAAATCAGCCCCAGCATTTT
TRBJ1-4	NA	TRBV5-8	NA	CASSLRGANEKLFF	TGTGCCAGCAGCTTGCGGGGGGCTAATGAAAAACTGTTTTTT
TRBJ1-3	NA	TRBV9	NA	CASSVAQVGNTIYF	TGTGCCAGCAGCGTAGCCCAGGTTGGAAACACCATATATTTT
TRBJ1-4	NA	TRBV29-1	few	CSVVAGPEKLFF	TGCAGCGTTGTGGCAGGGCCCGAAAAACTGTTTTTT
TRBJ1-6	NA	TRBV19	NA	CASSIPGSSYNSPLHF	TGTGCCAGTAGTATCCCTGGGAGCTCCTATAATTCACCCCTCCACTTT
TRBJ1-1	TRBD1	TRBV7-2	NA	CASSMTGGRSTEAFF	TGTGCCAGCAGCATGACAGGGGGCAGGAGTACTGAAGCTTTCTTT
TRBJ2-7	TRBD1	TRBV6-5	NA	CATRQGVSYEQYF	TGTGCCACCAGACAGGGTGTATCGTACGAGCAGTACTTC
TRBJ2-6	TRBD1	TRBV6-1	once	CASRTGSSGANVLTF	TGTGCCAGCAGGACAGGGTCCTCTGGGGCCAACGTCCTGACTTTC
TRBJ2-2	NA	TRBV7-7	NA	CASSPGGLNTGELFF	TGTGCTAGCAGCCCGGGGGGCCTGAACACCGGGGAGCTGTTTTTT